This passage covers 32 T cell receptor beta chains from one sample sequenced in a study of cytomegalovirus exposure and HLA in healthy donors. The PCR employed 60 Vbeta primers together with 13 Jbeta primers. Some clones are missing from TCRdb's copy, which holds only in-frame ones; the method was immunoSEQ multiplex PCR. This sample has 150,000 or so clones, with almost 85% found just once. Sequenced: PBMCs. Receptors were obtained from a woman aged 40 to 50 in good health and CMV-seronegative.

This chain uses TRBV2 with TRBJ1-1, with no clear D. V was cut by 4 bases and J by 2 bases, with 5 bases left in between. The CDR3 is 12 amino acids. CDR1 SNHLY and CDR2 FYNNEI come from the germline V gene. The CDR3 loop is CASSVHNTEAFF. The CDR3 region has the DNA TGTGCCAGCAGTGTACACAACACTGAAGCTTTCTTT.

In DNA, the CDR3 is TGTGCCAGTAACGGTCGACAGGGAGGTCAGCCCCAGCATTTT. This encodes CASNGRQGGQPQHF. This chain uses TRBV19 with TRBJ1-5, with 7 nucleotides matching TRBD1. The CDR3 length is 14 residues. Germline V gene data show CDR1 as LNHDA and CDR2 as SQIVND (reference sequence). The ends lost 7 bases at V and 6 bases at J; junction bases unmatched: 9.

The rearrangement uses TRBV5-6 and TRBJ1-1, with D possibly matching TRBD1 (5 bases). The CDR3 sequence is 16 residues long. Trimming removed 4 bases at V and 8 bases at J, with 24 bases between. CDR1 is SGHDT and CDR2 is YYEEEE in the germline V gene. The CDR3 region is CASSSEPSGVPREAFF. In DNA, the CDR3 is TGTGCCAGCAGCAGCGAACCGTCGGGGGTTCCCCGGGAAGCTTTCTTT.

This chain links TRBV14 with TRBJ2-1, with D maybe TRBD2 (5 bases). V gave up 1 base and J gave up 3 bases, with 16 bases separating them. Per germline, CDR1 SGHDN and CDR2 FVKESK. The CDR3 loop spans 17 amino acids. CDR3 bases: TGTGCCAGCAGCCAAGGACTCGGCTACGGAGGCTACAATGAGCAGTTCTTC. This translates into CASSQGLGYGGYNEQFF.

The genes are TRBV7-2 and TRBJ2-4; the D is unclear. V shed 2 bases and J shed 13 bases, with 12 bases lying between them. From germline, CDR1 is SGHTA and CDR2 FQGNSA. The CDR3 runs to 12 residues. The CDR3 region is CASSLLAAPQYF. CDR3 nucleotides: TGTGCCAGCAGCTTATTAGCAGCCCCCCAGTACTTC.

This clone was observed a handful of times. J is TRBJ1-3 and V is TRBV7-2; a weak D match, TRBD1 (5 bases). This CDR3 has 16 residues. Trimming cost V 5 bases and J 4 bases, with 18 bases left between them. Germline CDR1 and CDR2: SGHTA and FQGNSA. The CDR3 DNA sequence: TGTGCCAGCAGCCTTAGCGGTACAGGCGGAGGAAACACCATATATTTT. Encoded protein: CASSLSGTGGGNTIYF.

J is TRBJ2-3 and V is TRBV5-1, with 15 bases lining up with TRBD2. There are 19 residues in the CDR3. Trimming removed 4 bases from V and 0 bases from J; junction bases left unmatched: 9. Per germline, CDR1 SGHRS and CDR2 YFSETQ. CDR3 in amino acids: CASSRGLAGGATSTDTQYF. CDR3 coding DNA: TGCGCCAGCAGCAGAGGACTAGCGGGAGGGGCCACTAGCACAGATACGCAGTATTTT.

The gene calls are TRBV9 and TRBJ2-1, with 8 positions matching TRBD1. The junction had 15 bases not matched to a gene; V was cut back by 4 bases and J by 9 bases. The CDR3 is made up of 16 amino acids. Germline CDR1 and CDR2: SGDLS and YYNGEE. The CDR3 bases are TGTGCCAGCAGCCCCGGAGGGCCAGGGGGCTTTGGTGAGCAGTTCTTC. This codes for CASSPGGPGGFGEQFF.

This clone has just a few counts. The chain carries TRBV5-1 and TRBJ2-2, with 8 bases fitting TRBD2. The CDR3 spans 15 residues. The trim removed 0 bases at V and 5 bases at J, leaving 3 bases unmatched. Germline V gene data show CDR1 as SGHRS and CDR2 as YFSETQ. The CDR3 region is CASSLAPGGTGELFF. In DNA form, the CDR3 reads TGCGCCAGCAGCTTGGCCCCGGGGGGGACCGGGGAGCTGTTTTTT. Full variable domain (remainder filled in from reference TRBV5-1 and TRBJ2-2): KAGVTQTPRYLIKTRGQQVTLSCSPISGHRSVSWYQQTPGQGLQFLFEYFSETQRNKGNFPGRFSGRQFSNSRSEMNVSTLELGDSALYLCASSLAPGGTGELFFGEGSRLTVL.

This clone was observed a handful of times. The chain has TRBV11-3 and TRBJ2-1; D call uncertain. V gave up 1 base and J gave up 1 base, with 5 bases separating them. Germline-derived CDR1 and CDR2 are SGHNT and YENEEA. This CDR3 has 14 residues. The CDR3, as DNA: TGTGCCAGCAGCTTAGTCCCGTCCTACAATGAGCAGTTCTTC. This encodes CASSLVPSYNEQFF.

The chain links TRBV7-9 to TRBJ1-2; unclear D gene. Per germline, CDR1 SEHNR and CDR2 FQNEAQ (reference sequence). The CDR3 has 13 residues. Trimming took 6 bases from V and 8 from J, leaving 16 bases between them. The chain's CDR3 is CASSTTGSGGYTF. The CDR3 DNA reads as TGTGCCAGCAGTACCACTGGCTCGGGGGGCTACACCTTC.

This clone has more than one count but fewer than ten. V and J are TRBV6-6 and TRBJ1-1; D is possibly TRBD1 (6 bases). This CDR3 has 15 amino acids. Germline lookup yields CDR1 MNHNY and CDR2 SVGAGI (reference sequence). V dropped 4 bases and J dropped 1 base, with 13 bases sitting between them. CDR3 sequence (DNA): TGTGCCAGCAGTTTTACCGGACAGCGGAACACTGAAGCTTTCTTT. Its protein product is CASSFTGQRNTEAFF.

On this clone: This specimen includes other DNA sequences encoding the same CDR3. The chain links TRBV10-3 to TRBJ2-7; D might be TRBD1 (6 bases). Germline V gene data show CDR1 as ENHRY and CDR2 as SYGVKD. This CDR3 comprises 16 residues. Trimming took off 3 bases at V and 3 bases at J, with 18 bases between the two ends. CDR3 DNA: TGTGCCATCAGTGACAGGGGTACCAACGCGAACTACGAGCAGTACTTC. It specifies CAISDRGTNANYEQYF.

The V gene is TRBV28, the J gene TRBJ2-7; TRBD1 matches at 8 bases. V shed 6 bases, J shed 6 bases, and the junction held 13 bases outside the gene matches. This CDR3 contains 15 residues. Looked up from germline, CDR1 is MDHEN and CDR2 is SYDVKM. CDR3 nucleotides: TGTGCCAGCAGACCCGCCCAGGGGGCGCCGGCCGAGCAGTACTTC. Its translation is CASRPAQGAPAEQYF.

The chain joins TRBV4-2 to TRBJ1-5; TRBD1 matches 8 bases. This CDR3 has 14 residues. V shed 4 bases and J 3 bases; nucleotides not matched to a gene: 2. Germline lookup yields CDR1 LGHNA and CDR2 YNFKEQ. The CDR3 loop is CASSRTGNNQPQHF. As DNA, the CDR3 is TGTGCCAGCAGCCGGACAGGGAACAATCAGCCCCAGCATTTT.

The V and J genes are TRBV6-5 and TRBJ2-5; 8 bases are a match to TRBD1. The assigned J gene may be wrong: the sequence end matches TRBJ2-7 better. The CDR3 has 14 amino acids. CDR1 and CDR2 (germline): MNHEY, SVGAGI. The CDR3 protein is CASSSWGTGYEQYF. For the CDR3, the DNA is TGTGCCAGCAGTTCCTGGGGGACAGGCTACGAGCAGTACTTC.

This clone has only a few counts. J is TRBJ2-2 and V is TRBV28, with TRBD2 matching over 13 bases. Losses at the gene ends were 6 bases for V and 5 bases for J; bases not matched to a gene: 3. Germline V gene data show CDR1 as MDHEN and CDR2 as SYDVKM. CDR3 length: 15 amino acids. CDR3 nucleotides: TGTGCCAGCAGGCCGGGACTAGCGGGGACCGGGGAGCTGTTTTTT. As protein: CASRPGLAGTGELFF.

This clone came up once. The J gene is TRBJ2-1, the V gene TRBV27; 7 nucleotides line up with TRBD2. CDR1 MNHEY and CDR2 SMNVEV come from the germline V gene (reference sequence). Unmatched junction bases numbered 4, after V lost 2 bases and J lost 3 bases. The CDR3 is made up of 15 amino acids. The CDR3, as DNA: TGTGCCAGCAGTTTAGCGGGAGCGGGCTACAATGAGCAGTTCTTC. Translation: CASSLAGAGYNEQFF.

This clone was picked up one time. V and J are TRBV27 and TRBJ2-5, with 7 bases lining up with TRBD2. After removal of 6 bases from V and 5 bases from J, the junction contained 9 bases not matched to a gene. The CDR3 runs to 14 residues. Germline assignment: CDR1 MNHEY and CDR2 SMNVEV (reference sequence). The CDR3 region is CASSLTSGGETQYF. CDR3 DNA sequence: TGTGCCAGCAGCCTGACGTCGGGAGGCGAGACCCAGTACTTC.

V is TRBV6-4 and J is TRBJ1-5; D remains unclear. Germline V gene data show CDR1 as MRHNA and CDR2 as SNTAGT. The CDR3 contains 15 residues. V was cut by 0 bases and J by 5 bases, with 11 bases left in between. CDR3 loop: CASSDSGKMDQPQHF. In DNA form, the CDR3 reads TGTGCCAGCAGTGACTCGGGCAAAATGGATCAGCCCCAGCATTTT.

The chain is built from TRBV27 and TRBJ2-5, with 8 bases that match TRBD1. The J call is doubtful: the DNA matches TRBJ2-7 better. The germline V gene has CDR1 MNHEY and CDR2 SMNVEV (reference sequence). The length of the CDR3 is 14 residues. CDR3 amino acids: CASSLRQGTYEQYF. The CDR3 nucleotides are TGTGCCAGCAGTTTGCGACAGGGGACCTACGAGCAGTACTTC.

This clone was seen a handful of times. J is TRBJ1-1 and V is TRBV28; D unresolved. In germline, CDR1 is MDHEN, CDR2 SYDVKM. There are 12 residues in the CDR3. Trimming took off 4 bases at V and 1 base at J, with 4 bases between the two ends. CDR3 DNA sequence: TGTGCCAGCAGTTGGAGGAACACTGAAGCTTTCTTT. Protein sequence: CASSWRNTEAFF.

The chain joins TRBV28 to TRBJ1-1; no clear D gene. V was shortened by 3 bases and J by 1 base, with 6 bases between the two germline ends. The germline gives CDR1 MDHEN, CDR2 SYDVKM. The CDR3 length is 13 residues. The CDR3 sequence: CASSFEANTEAFF. DNA of the CDR3: TGTGCCAGCAGTTTTGAAGCGAACACTGAAGCTTTCTTT.

This clone was recorded a few times. DNA for the CDR3: TGTGCCACCGGACAGGGGAACTATGGCTACACCTTC. Translating it yields CATGQGNYGYTF. The gene calls are TRBV6-6 and TRBJ1-2, with TRBD1 identical over 9 bases. Per germline, CDR1 MNHNY and CDR2 SVGAGI (reference sequence). The CDR3 contains 12 residues. Trimming cost V 10 bases and J 2 bases; bases outside gene matches: 2.

This chain links TRBV5-1 with TRBJ2-1; possible D gene TRBD2, 5 bases. CDR3 length: 17 residues. With 0 bases removed from V and 2 bases from J, the gap between germline ends came to 15 bases. CDR1 is SGHRS, CDR2 YFSETQ, per germline. The CDR3 here is CASSLAYSGSPYNEQFF. CDR3 in DNA: TGCGCCAGCAGCTTGGCCTATTCGGGGAGCCCCTACAATGAGCAGTTCTTC. Supplemented by reference TRBV5-1 and TRBJ2-1, the full variable domain reads KAGVTQTPRYLIKTRGQQVTLSCSPISGHRSVSWYQQTPGQGLQFLFEYFSETQRNKGNFPGRFSGRQFSNSRSEMNVSTLELGDSALYLCASSLAYSGSPYNEQFFGPGTRLTVL.

The V and J genes are TRBV28 and TRBJ2-1, with D perhaps matching TRBD2 (6 bases). Trimming took 6 bases from V and 0 from J, leaving 6 bases between them. The CDR3 runs 13 residues. In germline, CDR1 is MDHEN, CDR2 SYDVKM. The CDR3 DNA sequence: TGTGCCAGCAGGGAGGGCTCCTACAATGAGCAGTTCTTC. Translated: CASREGSYNEQFF.

The chain carries TRBV7-7 and TRBJ2-1, with 10 bases fitting TRBD2. V gave up 5 bases and J gave up 5 bases; unmatched junction bases: 12. CDR3 length: 17 residues. Per germline, CDR1 SSHAT and CDR2 FNYEAQ (reference sequence). This chain's CDR3 is CASSRSASGRVDNEQFF. For the CDR3, the DNA is TGTGCCAGCAGCCGCTCGGCTAGCGGGAGAGTAGACAATGAGCAGTTCTTC. The variable domain in full, with the rest retrieved from reference TRBV7-7 and TRBJ2-1, is GAGVSQSPRYKVTKRGQDVTLRCDPISSHATLYWYQQALGQGPEFLTYFNYEAQPDKSGLPSDRFSAERPEGSISTLTIQRTEQRDSAMYRCASSRSASGRVDNEQFFGPGTRLTVL.

The rearrangement joins TRBV11-3 to TRBJ2-7; TRBD1 aligns across 8 bases. Germline-derived CDR1 and CDR2 are SGHNT and YENEEA. J was trimmed by 6 bases and V by 3 bases; bases with no gene match: 7. CDR3 length equals 14 residues. In nucleotides, the CDR3 is TGTGCCAGCAGCTTGAGCAGGGGGCATCGCGAGCAGTACTTC. Translating it yields CASSLSRGHREQYF. Drawing the rest from reference TRBV11-3 and TRBJ2-7, the complete variable domain is EAGVVQSPRYKIIEKKQPVAFWCNPISGHNTLYWYLQNLGQGPELLIRYENEEAVDDSQLPKDRFSAERLKGVDSTLKIQPAELGDSAVYLCASSLSRGHREQYFGPGTRLTVT.

The J gene is TRBJ2-7, the V gene TRBV7-9; the match to TRBD1 covers 8 bases. There are 18 residues in the CDR3. Per germline, CDR1 SEHNR and CDR2 FQNEAQ (reference sequence). V trimming: 5 bases; J trimming: 6 bases; junction bases outside the gene matches: 21. Written as DNA, the CDR3 is TGTGCCAGCAGCCCCCGATCAGGGGGCGCTTCCCAATCTCTCGAGCAGTACTTC. It yields the protein CASSPRSGGASQSLEQYF. Together with reference TRBV7-9 and TRBJ2-7, the CDR3 gives the full variable domain: DTGVSQNPRHKITKRGQNVTFRCDPISEHNRLYWYRQTLGQGPEFLTYFQNEAQLEKSRLLSDRFSAERPKGSFSTLEIQRTEQGDSAMYLCASSPRSGGASQSLEQYFGPGTRLTVT.

V usage is TRBV11-3 and J usage is TRBJ2-5, with D perhaps TRBD2 (5 bases). The V gene's germline CDR1 is SGHNT and CDR2 YENEEA. Trimming shortened V by 1 base and J by 0 bases, and 6 bases separated the two germline ends. This CDR3 has 14 residues. CDR3 in amino acids: CASSLGGNQETQYF. DNA of the CDR3: TGTGCCAGCAGCTTAGGAGGGAACCAAGAGACCCAGTACTTC.

J is TRBJ2-2 and V is TRBV18; D possibly corresponds to TRBD2 (5 bases). Germline-derived CDR1 and CDR2 are KGHSH and LQKENI. The V end was cut by 3 bases, the J end by 1 base, with 9 bases between. This CDR3 has 15 amino acids. DNA of the CDR3: TGTGCCAGCTCACCGTTAGCGAGGAACACCGGGGAGCTGTTTTTT. Translated: CASSPLARNTGELFF.

The gene calls are TRBV27 and TRBJ2-7; possible D gene TRBD1, 7 bases. The CDR3 extends over 11 amino acids. Germline loops: CDR1 MNHEY, CDR2 SMNVEV (reference sequence). The V end was cut by 7 bases, the J end by 7 bases, with 11 bases between. This chain's CDR3 is CASTGGQEQYF. CDR3 nucleotides: TGTGCCAGCACCGGGGGACAGGAGCAGTACTTC.